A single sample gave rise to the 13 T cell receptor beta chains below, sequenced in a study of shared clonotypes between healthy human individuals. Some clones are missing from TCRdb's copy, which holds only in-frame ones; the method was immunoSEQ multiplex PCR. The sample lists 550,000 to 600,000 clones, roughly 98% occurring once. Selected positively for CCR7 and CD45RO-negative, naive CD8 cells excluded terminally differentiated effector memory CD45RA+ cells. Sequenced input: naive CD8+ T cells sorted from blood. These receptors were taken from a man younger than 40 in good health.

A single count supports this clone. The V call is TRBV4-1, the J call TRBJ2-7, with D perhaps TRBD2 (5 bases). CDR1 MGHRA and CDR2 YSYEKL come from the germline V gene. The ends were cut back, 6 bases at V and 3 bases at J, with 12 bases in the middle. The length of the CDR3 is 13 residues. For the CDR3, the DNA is TGCGCCAGCAGTTCTGGACTTAACTACGAGCAGTACTTC. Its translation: CASSSGLNYEQYF.

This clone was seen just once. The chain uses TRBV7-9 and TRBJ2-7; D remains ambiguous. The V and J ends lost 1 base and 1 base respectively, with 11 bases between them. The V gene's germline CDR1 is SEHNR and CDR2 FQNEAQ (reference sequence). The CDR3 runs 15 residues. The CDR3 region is CASSLDRFGSYEQYF. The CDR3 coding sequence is TGTGCCAGCAGCTTAGATAGATTTGGGTCCTACGAGCAGTACTTC.

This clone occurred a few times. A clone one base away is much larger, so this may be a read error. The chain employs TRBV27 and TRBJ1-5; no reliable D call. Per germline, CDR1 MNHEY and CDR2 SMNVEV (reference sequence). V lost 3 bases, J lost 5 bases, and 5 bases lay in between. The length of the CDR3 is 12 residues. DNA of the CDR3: TGTGCCAGCAGTTTTGTGGATCAGCCCCAGCATTTT. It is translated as CASSFVDQPQHF.

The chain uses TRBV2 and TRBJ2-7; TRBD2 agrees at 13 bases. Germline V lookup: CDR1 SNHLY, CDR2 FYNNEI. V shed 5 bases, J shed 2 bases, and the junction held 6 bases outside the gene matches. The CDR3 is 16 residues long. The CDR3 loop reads CASSSTSGRAPYEQYF. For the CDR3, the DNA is TGTGCCAGCAGTTCTACTAGCGGGAGGGCCCCCTACGAGCAGTACTTC.

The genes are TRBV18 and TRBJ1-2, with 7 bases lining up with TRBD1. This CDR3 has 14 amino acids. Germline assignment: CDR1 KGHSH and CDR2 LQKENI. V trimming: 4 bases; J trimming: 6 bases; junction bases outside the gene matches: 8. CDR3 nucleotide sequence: TGTGCCAGCTCACGAAAACAGGGGAGGGATGGCTACACCTTC. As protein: CASSRKQGRDGYTF.

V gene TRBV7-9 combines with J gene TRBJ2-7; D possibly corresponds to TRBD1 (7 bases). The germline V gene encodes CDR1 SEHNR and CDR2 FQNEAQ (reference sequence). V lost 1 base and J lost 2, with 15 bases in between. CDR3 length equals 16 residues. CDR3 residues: CASSLDGGTVTYEQYF. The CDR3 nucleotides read TGTGCCAGCAGCTTAGATGGCGGGACAGTTACCTACGAGCAGTACTTC.

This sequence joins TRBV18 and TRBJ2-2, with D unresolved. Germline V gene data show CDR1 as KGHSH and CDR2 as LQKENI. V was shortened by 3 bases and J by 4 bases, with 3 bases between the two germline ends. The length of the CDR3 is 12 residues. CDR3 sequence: CASSPITGELFF. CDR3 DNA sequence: TGTGCCAGCTCACCGATCACCGGGGAGCTGTTTTTT.

This chain's CDR3 is CASSYGTGNGEQFF. The CDR3 nucleotides are TGTGCCAGCAGTTACGGGACAGGGAATGGCGAGCAGTTCTTC. The genes are TRBV6-5 and TRBJ2-1; TRBD1 aligns across 9 bases. J was trimmed by 10 bases and V by 2 bases; bases with no gene match: 6. This CDR3 contains 14 residues. CDR1 is MNHEY, CDR2 SVGAGI, per germline.

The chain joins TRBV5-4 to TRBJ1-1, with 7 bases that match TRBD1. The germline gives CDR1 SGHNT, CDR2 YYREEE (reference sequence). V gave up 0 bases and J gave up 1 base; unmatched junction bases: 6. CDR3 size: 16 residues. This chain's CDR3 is CASSLGQGWGNTEAFF. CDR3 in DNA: TGTGCCAGCAGCTTGGGACAGGGATGGGGGAACACTGAAGCTTTCTTT.

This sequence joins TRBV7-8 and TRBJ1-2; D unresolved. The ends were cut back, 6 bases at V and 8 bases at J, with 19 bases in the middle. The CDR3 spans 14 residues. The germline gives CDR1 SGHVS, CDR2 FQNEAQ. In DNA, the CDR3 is TGTGCCAGCAGTTTTACGGGAATTGAGGAAGGCTACACCTTC. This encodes CASSFTGIEEGYTF.

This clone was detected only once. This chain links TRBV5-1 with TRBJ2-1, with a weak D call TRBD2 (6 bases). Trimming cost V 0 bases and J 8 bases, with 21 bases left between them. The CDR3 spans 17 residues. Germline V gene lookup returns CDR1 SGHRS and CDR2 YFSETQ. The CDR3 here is CASSLGPLATSRYEQFF. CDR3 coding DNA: TGCGCCAGCAGCTTGGGACCCCTAGCGACCAGCAGATATGAGCAGTTCTTC.

In nucleotides, the CDR3 is TGCAGCGTTGAACCAGGGACTAGCGGGAGGATCTACAATGAGCAGTTCTTC. Translated, it gives CSVEPGTSGRIYNEQFF. V is TRBV29-1 and J is TRBJ2-1; 15 bases fit TRBD2. Germline V CDR1 and CDR2: SQVTM, ANQGSEA. The CDR3 has 17 amino acids. J lost 3 bases, V lost 2 bases, and 5 bases had no gene match.

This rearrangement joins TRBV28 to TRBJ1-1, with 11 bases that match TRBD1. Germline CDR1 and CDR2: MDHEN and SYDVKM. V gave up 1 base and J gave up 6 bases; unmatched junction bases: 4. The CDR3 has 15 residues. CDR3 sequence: CASSLFGQGAAEAFF. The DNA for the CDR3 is TGTGCCAGCAGTTTATTTGGACAGGGGGCCGCTGAAGCTTTCTTT.